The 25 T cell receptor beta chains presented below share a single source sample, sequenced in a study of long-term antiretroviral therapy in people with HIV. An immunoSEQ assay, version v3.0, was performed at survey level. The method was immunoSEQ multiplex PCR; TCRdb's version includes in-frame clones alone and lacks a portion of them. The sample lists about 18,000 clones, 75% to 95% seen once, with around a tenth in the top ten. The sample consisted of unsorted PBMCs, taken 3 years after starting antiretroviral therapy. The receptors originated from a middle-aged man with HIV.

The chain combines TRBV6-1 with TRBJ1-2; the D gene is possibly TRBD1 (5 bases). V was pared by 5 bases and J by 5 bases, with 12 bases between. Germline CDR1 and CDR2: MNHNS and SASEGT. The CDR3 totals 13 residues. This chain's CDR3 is CASSPAGNYGYTF. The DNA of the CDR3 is TGTGCCAGCAGTCCAGCAGGGAATTATGGCTACACCTTC.

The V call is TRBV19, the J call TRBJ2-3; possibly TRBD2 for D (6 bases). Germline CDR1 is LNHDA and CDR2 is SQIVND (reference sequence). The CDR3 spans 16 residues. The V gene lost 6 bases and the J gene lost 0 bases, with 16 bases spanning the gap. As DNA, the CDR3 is TGTGCCAGTAGCACTGGACTATTTCCTAGCACAGATACGCAGTATTTT. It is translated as CASSTGLFPSTDTQYF.

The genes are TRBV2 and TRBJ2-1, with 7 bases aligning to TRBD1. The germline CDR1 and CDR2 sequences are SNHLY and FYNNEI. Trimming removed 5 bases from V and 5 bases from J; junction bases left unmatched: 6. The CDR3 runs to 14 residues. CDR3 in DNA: TGTGCCAGCAGTCCGACAGGGTTCGACAATGAGCAGTTCTTC. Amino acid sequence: CASSPTGFDNEQFF.

The CDR3 sequence: CASSRRDSSYNSPLHF. In nucleotides, the CDR3 is TGTGCCAGCAGTCGACGGGACAGCTCCTATAATTCACCCCTCCACTTT. This rearrangement joins TRBV6-7 to TRBJ1-6; 7 nucleotides agree with TRBD1. TRBV6-7 is an ORF, and what it does is uncertain. J gave up 0 bases and V 5 bases, and 4 bases lay outside the gene matches. The CDR3 spans 16 residues.

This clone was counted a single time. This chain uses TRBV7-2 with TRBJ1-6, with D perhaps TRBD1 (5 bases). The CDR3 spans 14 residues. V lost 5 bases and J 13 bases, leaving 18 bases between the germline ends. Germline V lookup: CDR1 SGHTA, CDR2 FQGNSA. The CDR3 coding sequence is TGTGCCAGCAGCGATACGCCGGGGCAGTGGCCCCTCCACTTT. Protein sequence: CASSDTPGQWPLHF.

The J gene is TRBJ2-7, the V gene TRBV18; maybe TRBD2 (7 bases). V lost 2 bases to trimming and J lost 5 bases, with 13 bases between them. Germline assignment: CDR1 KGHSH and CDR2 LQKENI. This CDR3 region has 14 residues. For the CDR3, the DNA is TGTGCCAGCTCACCAGGGGGCGGGAGCGACGAGCAGTACTTC. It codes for CASSPGGGSDEQYF.

The DNA for the CDR3 is TGTGCCAGCAGTACCGGGACAGGGGCCAACGAGCAGTACTTC. This gives the protein CASSTGTGANEQYF. V is TRBV6-5 and J is TRBJ2-7, with 10 bases identical to TRBD1. V trimming: 5 bases; J trimming: 5 bases; junction bases outside the gene matches: 6. Germline V lookup: CDR1 MNHEY, CDR2 SVGAGI. The CDR3 is 14 residues long.

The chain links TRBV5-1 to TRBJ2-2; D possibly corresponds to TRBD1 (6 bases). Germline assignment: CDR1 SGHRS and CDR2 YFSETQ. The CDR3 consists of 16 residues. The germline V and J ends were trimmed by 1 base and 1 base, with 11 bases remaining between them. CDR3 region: CASSLWVTGNTGELFF. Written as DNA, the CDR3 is TGCGCCAGCAGCTTGTGGGTGACAGGGAACACCGGGGAGCTGTTTTTT.

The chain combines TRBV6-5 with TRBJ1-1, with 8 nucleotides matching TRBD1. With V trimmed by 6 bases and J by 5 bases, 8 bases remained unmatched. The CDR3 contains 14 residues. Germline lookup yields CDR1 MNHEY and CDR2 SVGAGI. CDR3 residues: CASSWGTGRTEAFF. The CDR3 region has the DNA TGTGCCAGCAGCTGGGGGACAGGCAGGACTGAAGCTTTCTTT.

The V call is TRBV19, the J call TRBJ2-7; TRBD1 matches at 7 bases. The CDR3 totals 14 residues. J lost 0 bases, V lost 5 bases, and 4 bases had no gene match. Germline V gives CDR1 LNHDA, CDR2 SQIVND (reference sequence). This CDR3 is CASSLGDSSYEQYF. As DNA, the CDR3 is TGTGCCAGTAGTCTGGGGGACAGCTCCTACGAGCAGTACTTC.

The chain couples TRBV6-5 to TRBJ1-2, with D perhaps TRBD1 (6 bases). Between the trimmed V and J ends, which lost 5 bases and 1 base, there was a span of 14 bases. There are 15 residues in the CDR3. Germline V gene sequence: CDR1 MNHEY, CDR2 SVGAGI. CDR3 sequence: CASSGRWGLNYGYTF. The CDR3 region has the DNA TGTGCCAGCAGTGGCAGGTGGGGGCTTAACTATGGCTACACCTTC.

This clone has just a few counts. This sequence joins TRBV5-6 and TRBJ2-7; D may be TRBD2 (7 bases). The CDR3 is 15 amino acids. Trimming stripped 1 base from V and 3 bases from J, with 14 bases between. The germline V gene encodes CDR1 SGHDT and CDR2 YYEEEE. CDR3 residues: CASSLRGGRFYEQYF. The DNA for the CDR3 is TGTGCCAGCAGCTTGCGCGGGGGCAGGTTCTACGAGCAGTACTTC.

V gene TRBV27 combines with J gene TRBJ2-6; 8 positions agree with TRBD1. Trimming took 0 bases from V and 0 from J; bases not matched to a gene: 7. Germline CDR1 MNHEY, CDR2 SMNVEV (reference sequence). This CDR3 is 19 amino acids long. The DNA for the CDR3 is TGTGCCAGCAGTTTATCTGCGGGACAGGTCAGCTCTGGGGCCAACGTCCTGACTTTC. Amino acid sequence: CASSLSAGQVSSGANVLTF.

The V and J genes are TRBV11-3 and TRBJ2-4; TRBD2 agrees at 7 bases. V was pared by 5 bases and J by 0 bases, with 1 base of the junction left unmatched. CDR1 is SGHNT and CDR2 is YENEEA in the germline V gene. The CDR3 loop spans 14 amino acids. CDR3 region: CASSGGVAKNIQYF. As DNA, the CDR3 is TGTGCCAGCAGCGGGGGGGTAGCCAAAAACATTCAGTACTTC.

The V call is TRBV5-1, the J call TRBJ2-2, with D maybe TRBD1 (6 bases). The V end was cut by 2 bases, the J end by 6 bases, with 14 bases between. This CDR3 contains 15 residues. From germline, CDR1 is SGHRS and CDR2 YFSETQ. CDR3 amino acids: CASSFSGTSPGELFF. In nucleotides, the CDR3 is TGCGCCAGCAGCTTCTCCGGGACATCGCCCGGGGAGCTGTTTTTT.

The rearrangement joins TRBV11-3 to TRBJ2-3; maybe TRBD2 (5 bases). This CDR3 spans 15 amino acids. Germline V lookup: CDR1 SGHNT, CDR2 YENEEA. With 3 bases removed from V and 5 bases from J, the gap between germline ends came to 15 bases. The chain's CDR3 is CASSLKGLGVDTQYF. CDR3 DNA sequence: TGTGCCAGCAGCTTGAAGGGCCTCGGGGTAGATACGCAGTATTTT.

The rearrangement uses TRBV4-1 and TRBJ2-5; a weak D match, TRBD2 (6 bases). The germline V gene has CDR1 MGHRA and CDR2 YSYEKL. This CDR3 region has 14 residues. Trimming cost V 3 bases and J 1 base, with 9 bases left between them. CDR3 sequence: CASSQGGRQETQYF. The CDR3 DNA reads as TGCGCCAGCAGCCAGGGGGGTCGCCAAGAGACCCAGTACTTC.

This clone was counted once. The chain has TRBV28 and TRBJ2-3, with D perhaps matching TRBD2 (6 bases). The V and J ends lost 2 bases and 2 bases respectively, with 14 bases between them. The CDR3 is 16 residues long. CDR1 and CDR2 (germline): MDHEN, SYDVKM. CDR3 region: CASSLGTSKDTDTQYF. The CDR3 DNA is TGTGCCAGCAGTTTAGGGACTTCAAAGGACACAGATACGCAGTATTTT.

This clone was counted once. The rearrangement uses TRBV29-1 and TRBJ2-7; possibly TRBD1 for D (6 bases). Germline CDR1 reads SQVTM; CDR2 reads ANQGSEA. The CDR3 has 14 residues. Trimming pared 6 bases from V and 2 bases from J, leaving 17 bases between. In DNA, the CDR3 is TGCAGCGTACTATCGACCGACAGGACCTACGAGCAGTACTTC. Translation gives CSVLSTDRTYEQYF.

The CDR3 nucleotides read TGTGCCAGCAGTTCCGGGACAGGGACCGGGGAGCTGTTTTTT. Translated, it gives CASSSGTGTGELFF. The rearrangement links TRBV5-6 to TRBJ2-2; 9 bases map to TRBD1. Germline assignment: CDR1 SGHDT and CDR2 YYEEEE. This CDR3 is built from 14 residues. V shed 5 bases and J 5 bases; nucleotides not matched to a gene: 4.

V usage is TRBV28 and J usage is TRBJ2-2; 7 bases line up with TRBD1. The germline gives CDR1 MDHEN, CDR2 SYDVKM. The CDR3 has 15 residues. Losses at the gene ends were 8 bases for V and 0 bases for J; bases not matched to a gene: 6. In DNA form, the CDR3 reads TGTGCCAGCCGGCGAGGACAGGCGAACACCGGGGAGCTGTTTTTT. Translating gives CASRRGQANTGELFF.

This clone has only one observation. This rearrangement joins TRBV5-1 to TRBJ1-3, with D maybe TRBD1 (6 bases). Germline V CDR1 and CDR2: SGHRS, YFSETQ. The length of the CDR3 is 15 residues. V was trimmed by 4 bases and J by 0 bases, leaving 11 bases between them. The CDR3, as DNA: TGCGCCAGCAGCCCAGACAGGAGCTCTGGAAACACCATATATTTT. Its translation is CASSPDRSSGNTIYF.

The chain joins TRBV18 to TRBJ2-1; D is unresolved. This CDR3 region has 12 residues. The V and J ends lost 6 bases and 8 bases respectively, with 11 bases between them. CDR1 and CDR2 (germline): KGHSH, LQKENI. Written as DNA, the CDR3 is TGTGCCAGCTCCCGGGTTGGGGATGAGCAGTTCTTC. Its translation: CASSRVGDEQFF.

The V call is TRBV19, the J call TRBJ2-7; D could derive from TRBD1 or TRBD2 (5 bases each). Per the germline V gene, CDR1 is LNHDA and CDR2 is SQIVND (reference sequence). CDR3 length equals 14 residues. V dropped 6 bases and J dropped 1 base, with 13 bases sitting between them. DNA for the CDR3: TGTGCCAGTAGCCGGGACGGCACGTCCTACGAGCAGTACTTC. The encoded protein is CASSRDGTSYEQYF.

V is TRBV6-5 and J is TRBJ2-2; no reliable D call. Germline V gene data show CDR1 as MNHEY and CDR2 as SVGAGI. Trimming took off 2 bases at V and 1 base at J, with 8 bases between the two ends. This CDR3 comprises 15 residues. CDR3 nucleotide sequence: TGTGCCAGCAGTTACGGGCAGATGAACACCGGGGAGCTGTTTTTT. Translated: CASSYGQMNTGELFF.